Listed below are T cell receptor beta chains from one sample, sequenced in a study of shared clonotypes between healthy human individuals. Assay: immunoSEQ multiplex PCR; the TCRdb copy retains only in-frame clones and omits some. The sample has about 710,000 clones, around 70% seen once. The sequenced sample was memory CD4+ T cells sorted from blood. All receptors derive from a woman aged 30 to 39 in good health. Both conserved end residues are part of each CDR3. D genes are given only for firm matches. Where a row states a size, it is once, few, many or the class of an expanded clone; other rows omit it.

len	v_gene	j_gene	d_gene	abundance	CDR3aa	CDR3nt
13	TRBV2	TRBJ2-5	-	few	CASSSDWTETQYF	TGTGCCAGCAGTTCGGACTGGACGGAGACCCAGTACTTC
16	TRBV5-1	TRBJ2-7	-	-	CASSSPGMGASSEQYF	TGCGCCAGCAGCTCCCCCGGGATGGGGGCGTCCAGCGAGCAGTACTTC
14	TRBV28	TRBJ1-5	-	few	CASRSGTVNQPQHF	TGTGCCAGCAGGTCCGGGACGGTCAATCAGCCCCAGCATTTT
16	TRBV5-1	TRBJ2-1	-	once	CASSLAPAENSGEQFF	TGCGCCAGCAGCTTGGCCCCCGCGGAAAACAGCGGTGAGCAGTTCTTC
14	TRBV6-5	TRBJ1-2	-	-	CASSYSAGNYGYTF	TGTGCCAGCAGTTACTCGGCAGGGAACTATGGCTACACCTTC
12	TRBV10-2	TRBJ1-5	TRBD1	few	CATGTGNQPQHF	TGCGCCACCGGGACAGGCAATCAGCCCCAGCATTTT
17	TRBV4-1	TRBJ2-5	-	-	CASSQSGQAGLLETQYF	TGCGCCAGCAGCCAATCCGGGCAAGCAGGGCTGCTGGAGACCCAGTACTTC
16	TRBV19	TRBJ1-1	-	-	CASRSWDESANTEAFF	TGTGCCAGTAGAAGCTGGGATGAATCCGCGAACACTGAAGCTTTCTTT
12	TRBV19	TRBJ1-1	-	once	CASSMSLVEAFF	TGTGCCAGTAGTATGAGTCTCGTTGAAGCTTTCTTT
15	TRBV19	TRBJ2-3	TRBD2	many	CASSTGLAGPDTQYF	TGTGCCAGTAGTACTGGACTAGCGGGACCAGATACGCAGTATTTT
15	TRBV19	TRBJ2-5	TRBD1	-	CASSSSRGRQETQYF	TGTGCCAGTAGTAGCTCCAGGGGGCGTCAAGAGACCCAGTACTTC